This T cell receptor beta chain is from a study of T cells in narcolepsy. Study-wide background: Enrolled donors included narcolepsy type 1 or type 2 patients and healthy controls.

Concerning this clone itself: The antigen is undetermined.

Generated by immunoSEQ multiplex PCR, the TCRdb table keeps only in-frame clones and is missing some. Of 24,000 or so clones listed, approximately 84% are singletons. The germline V gene encodes CDR1 MNHEY and CDR2 SVGAGI. Trimming left V 6 bases short and J 5 bases short, with 17 bases between. The CDR3 length is 15 residues. Study findings and constraints: Autoreactive HCRT-specific and TRIB2-specific clonotypes were marked in same-patient CSF-versus-blood CD4+ comparisons. Some memory CD4+ repertoires had no autoreactive clone sequences. Blood of same and different patients, but not healthy controls, reportedly held recurring autoreactive clonotypes.

The sequencing sample was made of CD45RA- memory CD4+ T cells from PBMCs. This chain joins TRBV6-5 and TRBJ2-4; maybe TRBD2 (6 bases). This clonotype was obtained from a human donor with narcolepsy. The CDR3 bases are TGTGCCAGCAGCCCCGCGGGGTCTGGGGAAAACATTCAGTACTTC. This gives the protein CASSPAGSGENIQYF.